The text below deals with one T cell receptor (beta chain). The target antigen is unknown. This record comes from a study of T cell responses to AZD1222 COVID-19 vaccine. TCRdb keeps only in-frame clones here, not all; method: immunoSEQ multiplex PCR. This table holds about 83,000 clones, 91% found once. From germline, CDR1 is SQVTM and CDR2 ANQGSEA. The CDR3 has 14 amino acids. V was pared by 7 bases and J by 4 bases, with 12 bases of the junction left unmatched. Whole-study results and caveats: Regions 160-218 and 743-854 held dominance among vaccine-associated CD4 TCRs, which spanned spike. Targets within unmutated variant regions were reportedly found for nearly half of spike-specific TCRs. The donor group comprised mostly white British people and more females; the analysis possibly underestimated clonal diversity. The peak T cell response came first, and repertoires were sampled only after it.

V is TRBV29-1 and J is TRBJ2-5; 7 nucleotides line up with TRBD1. The source material was peripheral blood, sampled 28 days after the second AZD1222 dose. This TCR was recovered from an adult who received the AZD1222 COVID-19 vaccine. CDR3 bases: TGCAGCGCCCGGGACAGACTTCATTCAGAGACCCAGTACTTC. It translates to CSARDRLHSETQYF.